This is a list of T cell receptor beta chains from one sample in a study of cytomegalovirus exposure and HLA in healthy donors. The table came from immunoSEQ multiplex PCR; TCRdb's copy has only in-frame clones and leaves some out. The sample includes roughly 200,000 clones, 79% seen only once; the top ten take around 1.6%. The sequencing input was PBMCs. The receptors derive from a girl between 5 and 17 years old in good health and CMV-seropositive. The CDR3 runs from the conserved cysteine through the conserved F or W. The D gene is left open where the match is weak. The size entry is marked missing in some rows and otherwise reads once, few, many or a size class.

- | - | TRBJ2-3 | TRBV2 | CASNERSGDTQYF | TGTGCCAGCAACGAACGATCCGGGGATACGCAGTATTTT
TRBD1 | - | TRBJ1-1 | TRBV5-1 | CASSGTGGTEAFF | TGCGCCAGCAGCGGAACAGGGGGCACTGAAGCTTTCTTT
- | - | TRBJ1-6 | TRBV2 | CASRAFAGSGSPLHF | TGTGCCAGCAGGGCTTTCGCGGGGTCTGGTTCACCCCTCCACTTT
TRBD2 | - | TRBJ2-2 | TRBV10-3 | CAIRNAAGVSTGELFF | TGTGCCATCAGGAACGCGGCGGGGGTTTCAACCGGGGAGCTGTTTTTT
TRBD1 | - | TRBJ1-4 | TRBV5-1 | CASGNNTGVGEKLFF | TGCGCCAGCGGAAACAATACAGGGGTTGGTGAAAAACTGTTTTTT
TRBD2 | few | TRBJ2-7 | TRBV6-5 | CASSYAGLASDEQYF | TGTGCCAGCAGTTACGCGGGACTAGCTTCCGACGAGCAGTACTTC
TRBD2 | - | TRBJ2-7 | TRBV6-1 | CASSEGAGGGAQQYF | TGTGCCAGCAGTGAAGGTGCTGGCGGGGGGGCTCAGCAGTACTTC
- | - | TRBJ1-1 | TRBV29-1 | CSVIGVAEAFF | TGCAGCGTGATAGGGGTTGCTGAAGCTTTCTTT
- | - | TRBJ1-2 | TRBV6-6 | CASPPTARGGYTF | TGTGCCAGCCCCCCTACGGCCAGGGGAGGCTACACCTTC
- | - | TRBJ2-5 | TRBV11-3 | CASSPPSETQYF | TGTGCCAGCAGCCCCCCCTCTGAGACCCAGTACTTC
TRBD1 | - | TRBJ2-2 | TRBV4-1 | CASSGGTGAAGELFF | TGCGCCAGCAGCGGAGGGACAGGGGCCGCCGGGGAGCTGTTTTTT
TRBD2 | - | TRBJ2-2 | TRBV7-2 | CASSAGTSGGATGELFF | TGTGCCAGCAGCGCGGGAACTAGCGGGGGGGCGACCGGGGAGCTGTTTTTT
TRBD1 | - | TRBJ1-1 | TRBV10-3 | CVISGQGAKAFF | TGTGTCATCAGTGGACAGGGGGCTAAAGCTTTCTTT
- | once | TRBJ2-1 | TRBV19 | CASSMREAENNEQFF | TGTGCCAGTAGTATGCGGGAAGCGGAAAACAATGAGCAGTTCTTC
TRBD1 | few | TRBJ1-6 | TRBV19 | CASSTDRDNSPLHF | TGTGCCAGTAGTACGGACAGGGATAATTCACCCCTCCACTTT
TRBD1 | - | TRBJ2-2 | TRBV25-1 | CASSRDRVIITSGELFF | TGTGCCAGCAGCCGGGACAGGGTAATAATCACCAGCGGGGAGCTGTTTTTT
TRBD1 | - | TRBJ2-5 | TRBV30 | CAWARPDRDMETQYF | TGTGCCTGGGCACGCCCAGACAGGGATATGGAGACCCAGTACTTC
TRBD1 | - | TRBJ1-6 | TRBV11-3 | CASSSRDSGINSPLHF | TGTGCCAGCAGCTCCCGGGACAGTGGAATAAATTCACCCCTCCACTTT
TRBD2 | - | TRBJ2-2 | TRBV19 | CASSIGGGAAGTGELFF | TGTGCCAGTAGTATTGGCGGGGGGGCCGCGGGCACCGGGGAGCTGTTTTTT
TRBD2 | - | TRBJ2-5 | TRBV7-2 | CASTRTSGSIISAQYF | TGTGCCAGCACCCGCACTAGCGGGAGTATCATCTCGGCCCAGTACTTC
- | - | TRBJ1-3 | TRBV5-1 | CASRQGLGNTIYF | TGCGCCAGCAGGCAGGGGCTCGGAAACACCATATATTTT
- | once | TRBJ1-2 | TRBV5-6 | CASSLGVYGYTF | TGTGCCAGCAGCTTAGGGGTCTATGGCTACACCTTC
TRBD1 | once | TRBJ2-2 | TRBV7-2 | CASSPGQGTTGELFF | TGTGCCAGCAGCCCGGGACAGGGTACCACCGGGGAGCTGTTTTTT
TRBD1 | - | TRBJ1-6 | TRBV6-5 | CASSYLPGQSSSPLHF | TGTGCCAGCAGTTACTTACCGGGACAGAGCTCTTCACCCCTCCACTTT
- | - | TRBJ1-2 | TRBV25-1 | CASTFHPYGDKDYGYTF | TGTGCCAGCACATTCCACCCGTACGGGGATAAAGACTATGGCTACACCTTC
TRBD1 | - | TRBJ1-4 | TRBV6-1 | CAAHRGTNEKLFF | TGTGCCGCACACAGGGGAACTAATGAAAAACTGTTTTTT
TRBD1 | once | TRBJ1-1 | TRBV4-3 | CASSRGTGHSNTEAFF | TGCGCCAGCAGCAGGGGGACAGGCCACTCGAACACTGAAGCTTTCTTT
- | - | TRBJ2-3 | TRBV9 | CASSATNPATDTQYF | TGTGCCAGCAGCGCGACTAACCCCGCCACAGATACGCAGTATTTT
- | - | TRBJ1-3 | TRBV19 | CASSILSGNTIYF | TGTGCCAGTAGTATTCTCTCTGGAAACACCATATATTTT
- | few | TRBJ2-1 | TRBV19 | CASSAGRAGAYEQFF | TGTGCCAGTAGTGCAGGCCGAGCAGGCGCGTATGAGCAGTTCTTC
TRBD1 | once | TRBJ2-5 | TRBV2 | CASRWQGAGTETQYF | TGTGCCAGCAGATGGCAGGGGGCAGGGACAGAGACCCAGTACTTC
- | - | TRBJ2-3 | TRBV28 | CASSPPLRVYSTDTQYF | TGTGCCAGCAGTCCCCCCCTGAGGGTATATAGCACAGATACGCAGTATTTT
- | - | TRBJ1-1 | TRBV7-6 | CASSLEGGSTEAFF | TGTGCCAGCAGCTTAGAGGGGGGGTCCACTGAAGCTTTCTTT
TRBD2 | - | TRBJ2-3 | TRBV7-2 | CASSLGFSGGSTQYF | TGTGCCAGCAGCTTAGGGTTTAGCGGGGGGAGTACGCAGTATTTT
- | - | TRBJ2-3 | TRBV5-1 | CASSQDGIGADTQYF | TGCGCCAGCAGCCAGGACGGAATAGGGGCAGATACGCAGTATTTT
TRBD1 | - | TRBJ1-2 | TRBV28 | CASSVGQGAYVNYGYTF | TGTGCCAGCAGTGTAGGACAGGGGGCATATGTTAACTATGGCTACACCTTC
- | few | TRBJ1-1 | TRBV6-5 | CASWRGMGLNTEAFF | TGTGCCAGCTGGCGAGGCATGGGTCTGAACACTGAAGCTTTCTTT